This T cell receptor (beta chain) was recorded in a study of cytomegalovirus exposure and HLA in healthy donors. Overall study findings and caveats: Earlier analysis found most TCR beta V segments productive about 90% or about 30% of the time. TCR beta V- and J-gene trimming was later associated with a missense DCLRE1C variant.

The PCR contained 60 Vbeta and 13 Jbeta primers. Using immunoSEQ multiplex PCR, the repertoire was profiled, and TCRdb retains in-frame clones only, with some absent. The table lists more than 85,000 clones, 76% of them singletons. The CDR3 is 14 residues long. Germline CDR1 and CDR2: SSHAT and FNYEAQ (reference sequence). Concerning this clone: The antigen is unknown. One end of the junction varies from germline; a read error may be responsible.

While unrecorded immune exposures were likely, the donors were nominally healthy when sampled. This sequence joins TRBV7-7 and TRBJ2-2; TRBD2 is a possible D gene (6 bases). Material: PBMCs. This clonotype originated in a woman aged 45-60 years in good health and CMV-seropositive. The CDR3 spells CASSLGTATGELFF. Here the CDR3 DNA reads TGTGCTAGCAGCTTAGGGACTGCCACCGGGGAGCTGTTTTTT.